This T cell receptor beta chain was recovered during a study of blood T cell repertoires in COVID-19. About the study: COVID-19 samples from acute and convalescent phases originated in the United States, Italy and Spain.

Trimming took off 5 bases at V and 5 bases at J, with 19 bases between the two ends. Germline loops: CDR1 MDHEN, CDR2 SYDVKM. This CDR3 contains 15 residues. The data were produced by immunoSEQ multiplex PCR, yet TCRdb's version contains in-frame clones alone and is incomplete. The sample holds more than 110,000 clones, around four fifths seen once. Specimen: peripheral blood. This sequence originates from an elderly woman with acute or convalescent COVID-19. The rearrangement joins TRBV28 to TRBJ2-7; tentative D call: TRBD2 (5 bases). The CDR3 is CASSASYTSANEQYF. CDR3 DNA: TGTGCCAGCAGTGCCTCGTATACTAGTGCTAACGAGCAGTACTTC.